The 8 T cell receptor beta chains in this list originate from one sample, sequenced in a study of T cell changes during pregnancy in multiple sclerosis (dated by TCRdb to between 2018 and 2020). To prepare the library, the immunoSEQ multiplex PCR assay was applied. TCRdb took this table from immuneACCESS and kept in-frame rearrangements with V and J called. Such tables lack part of the clones; where checked against another copy, unresolved V genes explain under half of the gap, and the rest is unexplained. This sample is represented by about 97,000 clones; more than 85% of them were singletons. The ten largest clones represent about 3.4% of the sample. Sample: peripheral blood, taken in the second trimester of pregnancy. These receptors came from a female donor with multiple sclerosis, enrolled in a pregnancy study.

The chain recombines TRBV21-1 with TRBJ1-1. TRBV21-1 is flagged as a pseudogene. This CDR3 comprises 12 residues. CDR3 bases: TGTGCCAGCATTAGGACTGGGAATGGAGCTTTCTTT. Amino acids: CASIRTGNGAFF.

The chain couples TRBV29-1 to TRBJ2-1, with 7 bases matching TRBD2. This CDR3 spans 12 amino acids. Per germline, CDR1 SQVTM and CDR2 ANQGSEA. V lost 6 bases and J lost 7; bases outside the gene matches: 6. CDR3 nucleotide sequence: TGCAGCGTGGGCGGGAGCCGGAATGAGCAGTTCTTC. Protein sequence: CSVGGSRNEQFF.

This clone has a single count. Other nucleotide sequences from this sample produce the same CDR3. The gene calls are TRBV18 and TRBJ1-4; D is uncertain. V was clipped by 0 bases and J by 4 bases, with 6 bases between them. This CDR3 region has 14 residues. Germline V gives CDR1 KGHSH, CDR2 LQKENI. The CDR3 sequence is CASSPPGDNEKLFF. DNA of the CDR3: TGTGCCAGCTCACCACCGGGAGATAATGAAAAACTGTTTTTT. The full variable domain, with the rest looked up from reference TRBV18 and TRBJ1-4, is NAGVMQNPRHLVRRRGQEARLRCSPMKGHSHVYWYRQLPEEGLKFMVYLQKENIIDESGMPKERFSAEFPKEGPSILRIQQVVRGDSAAYFCASSPPGDNEKLFFGSGTQLSVL.

The count of this clone is one. V usage is TRBV28 and J usage is TRBJ1-5; D perhaps matches TRBD1 (5 bases). This CDR3 has 17 residues. V was trimmed by 1 base and J by 2 bases, leaving 15 bases between them. From germline, CDR1 is MDHEN and CDR2 SYDVKM. CDR3: CASSLSGTGGGNQPQHF. The CDR3 coding sequence is TGTGCCAGCAGTTTATCGGGGACGGGGGGTGGCAATCAGCCCCAGCATTTT.

This chain links TRBV6-1 with TRBJ2-7; perhaps TRBD1 as D (5 bases). CDR3 size: 13 residues. The V gene's germline CDR1 is MNHNS and CDR2 SASEGT. The V end was cut by 3 bases, the J end by 7 bases, with 13 bases between. CDR3: CASSDRVVEEQYF. Here the CDR3 DNA reads TGTGCCAGCAGTGACAGGGTTGTTGAAGAGCAGTACTTC.

This chain joins TRBV28 and TRBJ1-1; no clear D. The CDR3 length is 14 residues. V lost 5 bases to trimming and J lost 6 bases, with 16 bases between them. Looked up from germline, CDR1 is MDHEN and CDR2 is SYDVKM. CDR3 amino acids: CASSPLRTVAEAFF. The CDR3, as DNA: TGTGCCAGCAGTCCTCTGCGAACAGTCGCTGAAGCTTTCTTT.

This clone occurred a few times. V is TRBV2 and J is TRBJ1-3; no firm D call. V was pared by 6 bases and J by 9 bases, with 9 bases between. This CDR3 is 11 amino acids long. Germline assignment: CDR1 SNHLY and CDR2 FYNNEI. The CDR3 region has the DNA TGTGCCAGCAGGCTACAGAGCACCATATATTTT. This encodes CASRLQSTIYF.

This clone was seen once. The chain carries TRBV20-1 and TRBJ2-1; possible D gene TRBD1, 6 bases. Trimming cost V 5 bases and J 6 bases, with 8 bases left between them. Germline loops: CDR1 DFQATT, CDR2 SNEGSKA (reference sequence). This CDR3 spans 11 amino acids. The CDR3 sequence: CSAVGGNEQFF. DNA of the CDR3: TGCAGTGCTGTAGGGGGCAATGAGCAGTTCTTC.